These 25 T cell receptor beta chains were sequenced from one sample in a study of CD8+ T cells in alopecia areata. Sequencing relied on a cDNA template that was reverse transcribed from extracted RNA. The assay was immunoSEQ multiplex PCR, and TCRdb's table has in-frame clones only and misses some. The top ten clones hold 30% of a sample with roughly 120,000 clones, roughly 60% of them seen once. Treatment noted: oral pan-JAK inhibitor, 5-10 mg twice daily. This sample comprised CD8+ T cells sorted from blood, obtained at week 4, from a patient treated with tofacitinib. These receptors came from a human donor with alopecia areata.

The chain recombines TRBV18 with TRBJ1-5, with no clear D. The CDR3 consists of 14 residues. Between the trimmed V and J ends, which lost 2 bases and 3 bases, there was a span of 8 bases. CDR1 is KGHSH, CDR2 LQKENI, per germline. DNA for the CDR3: TGTGCCAGCTCACCAAACTCCCCCAATCAGCCCCAGCATTTT. Its translation is CASSPNSPNQPQHF.

The chain links TRBV30 to TRBJ2-2; D is uncertain. Trimming stripped 0 bases from V and 2 bases from J, with 4 bases between. This CDR3 is built from 13 residues. Per the germline V gene, CDR1 is GTSNPN and CDR2 is SVGIG (reference sequence). The CDR3 is CAWSVINTGELFF. The CDR3 DNA is TGTGCCTGGAGTGTCATAAACACCGGGGAGCTGTTTTTT.

This clone was observed a handful of times. The CDR3 DNA sequence: TGTGCCTGGAGTGTAGGGCCCAACTTGGACTACACCTTC. The encoded protein is CAWSVGPNLDYTF. The rearrangement uses TRBV30 and TRBJ1-2; no clear D. V was cut by 0 bases and J by 10 bases, with 15 bases left in between. The CDR3 is made up of 13 amino acids. CDR1 is GTSNPN, CDR2 SVGIG, per germline (reference sequence).

V is TRBV29-1 and J is TRBJ2-1; D unresolved. V lost 6 bases, J lost 8 bases, and 11 bases lay in between. In germline, CDR1 is SQVTM, CDR2 ANQGSEA. The CDR3 is 11 amino acids. This chain's CDR3 is CSVGTNHEQFF. CDR3 nucleotide sequence: TGCAGCGTAGGCACTAACCATGAGCAGTTCTTC.

This chain joins TRBV7-2 and TRBJ2-3, with unresolved D. Trimming removed 3 bases at V and 3 bases at J, with 13 bases between. The CDR3 runs 15 residues. CDR1 and CDR2 (germline): SGHTA, FQGNSA. The CDR3 DNA is TGTGCCAGCAGCTTCTTTTTGGGCGAAACAGATACGCAGTATTTT. Protein product: CASSFFLGETDTQYF.

The V call is TRBV2, the J call TRBJ1-1; D ambiguous. CDR3 length: 14 amino acids. Germline V gives CDR1 SNHLY, CDR2 FYNNEI. Trimming took 2 bases from V and 1 from J, leaving 8 bases between them. Written as DNA, the CDR3 is TGTGCCAGCAGTGAAAGGCACCCGAACACTGAAGCTTTCTTT. Encoded protein: CASSERHPNTEAFF.

V and J are TRBV5-6 and TRBJ2-1; 7 bases align to TRBD1. V lost 1 base and J lost 5; bases outside the gene matches: 6. In germline, CDR1 is SGHDT, CDR2 YYEEEE. The CDR3 contains 15 residues. This CDR3 reads CASSLREQGDNEQFF. In nucleotides, the CDR3 is TGTGCCAGCAGCTTGAGAGAGCAGGGGGACAATGAGCAGTTCTTC.

The J gene is TRBJ2-3, the V gene TRBV27; 11 nucleotides line up with TRBD2. V lost 5 bases and J lost 5; bases outside the gene matches: 9. CDR1 and CDR2 (germline): MNHEY, SMNVEV (reference sequence). The length of the CDR3 is 16 residues. CDR3 amino acids: CASSPDLAGGGDTQYF. The CDR3 coding sequence is TGTGCCAGCAGTCCCGATCTAGCGGGGGGAGGAGATACGCAGTATTTT.

CDR3 region: CASSQDFQGGGQPQHF. DNA for the CDR3: TGTGCCAGCAGCCAAGATTTTCAGGGGGGAGGTCAGCCCCAGCATTTT. The J gene is TRBJ1-5, the V gene TRBV4-2; 7 bases align to TRBD1. Unmatched junction bases numbered 8, after V lost 0 bases and J lost 6 bases. The CDR3 spans 16 residues. Germline V gene data show CDR1 as LGHNA and CDR2 as YNFKEQ.

The chain couples TRBV30 to TRBJ2-7; TRBD1 matches at 7 bases. Germline V gene data show CDR1 as GTSNPN and CDR2 as SVGIG (reference sequence). The V segment lost 3 bases and the J segment 5 bases; nucleotides outside the gene matches: 7. This CDR3 has 13 residues. The CDR3 region has the DNA TGTGCCTGGAGCACAGGGGTTCTTAACGAGCAGTACTTC. Its protein product is CAWSTGVLNEQYF.

The rearrangement links TRBV4-1 to TRBJ1-2; the match to TRBD1 covers 12 bases. This CDR3 comprises 18 residues. Germline assignment: CDR1 MGHRA and CDR2 YSYEKL. J was trimmed by 2 bases and V by 1 base; bases with no gene match: 8. The CDR3: CASSQGPGQGAYNYGYTF. CDR3 DNA: TGCGCCAGCAGCCAAGGACCGGGACAGGGGGCGTACAACTATGGCTACACCTTC.

The chain has TRBV2 and TRBJ2-1; weak D call: TRBD1 (5 bases). CDR1 and CDR2 (germline): SNHLY, FYNNEI. V shed 6 bases and J shed 2 bases, with 20 bases lying between them. The CDR3 runs 17 residues. The CDR3 spells CASRDLIAQGPYNEQFF. Written as DNA, the CDR3 is TGTGCCAGCAGGGACCTCATAGCCCAGGGCCCCTACAATGAGCAGTTCTTC.

In nucleotides, the CDR3 is TGTGCCAGCAGTCTCATAGGAAATAGCAATCAGCCCCAGCATTTT. It specifies CASSLIGNSNQPQHF. J is TRBJ1-5 and V is TRBV27; D is unresolved. CDR3 length: 15 amino acids. Per germline, CDR1 MNHEY and CDR2 SMNVEV (reference sequence). The V end lost 5 bases, the J end lost 0 bases, and 11 bases lay between the germline ends.

The rearrangement joins TRBV29-1 to TRBJ2-5, with D hard to call. The CDR3 length is 14 residues. Germline assignment: CDR1 SQVTM and CDR2 ANQGSEA. V lost 7 bases to trimming and J lost 4 bases, with 19 bases between them. This CDR3 is CSALGGRLGETQYF. For the CDR3, the DNA is TGCAGCGCCCTGGGTGGCAGGCTGGGAGAGACCCAGTACTTC.

The chain employs TRBV19 and TRBJ1-5; a weak D match, TRBD1 (6 bases). CDR3 length equals 14 residues. V was pared by 5 bases and J by 5 bases, with 13 bases between. The V gene's germline CDR1 is LNHDA and CDR2 SQIVND (reference sequence). The DNA of the CDR3 is TGTGCCAGTAGTTATACAGGGTTGTATCAGCCCCAGCATTTT. It codes for CASSYTGLYQPQHF.

This clone has just a few counts. The rearrangement joins TRBV29-1 to TRBJ2-5; unclear D gene. The J call could be wrong; TRBJ2-7 is a better fit for the DNA end. Germline loops: CDR1 SQVTM, CDR2 ANQGSEA. This CDR3 is built from 13 residues. DNA for the CDR3: TGCAGCGTTAGAAGCGCATCCTCCTACGAGCAGTACTTC. Translated: CSVRSASSYEQYF.

This clone has more than one count but fewer than ten. This CDR3 is also generated by other DNA sequences in the sample. This chain uses TRBV29-1 with TRBJ2-7; weak D call: TRBD1 (6 bases). Deletions cut 6 bases from V and 2 bases from J, with 11 bases between. The CDR3 extends over 12 amino acids. Germline assignment: CDR1 SQVTM and CDR2 ANQGSEA. CDR3 nucleotides: TGCAGCGTAGATACAGGGACCTACGAGCAGTACTTC. This encodes CSVDTGTYEQYF.

The DNA for the CDR3 is TGTGCCAGCAGTGGGCAGGGGATCAATGAGCAGTTCTTC. Protein product: CASSGQGINEQFF. The chain recombines TRBV2 with TRBJ2-1; possibly TRBD1 for D (6 bases). The CDR3 is 13 residues long. Trimming cost V 4 bases and J 6 bases, with 10 bases left between them. The germline V gene has CDR1 SNHLY and CDR2 FYNNEI. Looking up the rest from reference TRBV2 and TRBJ2-1 gives the full variable domain: EPEVTQTPSHQVTQMGQEVILRCVPISNHLYFYWYRQILGQKVEFLVSFYNNEISEKSEIFDDQFSVERPDGSNFTLKIRSTKLEDSAMYFCASSGQGINEQFFGPGTRLTVL.

This sequence joins TRBV30 and TRBJ2-5; no definite D call. Deletions cut 0 bases from V and 4 bases from J, with 9 bases between. The CDR3 consists of 13 residues. The germline CDR1 and CDR2 sequences are GTSNPN and SVGIG (reference sequence). CDR3 DNA sequence: TGTGCCTGGAGTGTGGGTCCTACAGAGACCCAGTACTTC. This encodes CAWSVGPTETQYF.

V usage is TRBV5-4 and J usage is TRBJ2-5; TRBD1 agrees at 7 bases. The CDR3 contains 16 residues. Trimming at V came to 4 bases and at J to 3 bases, leaving 12 bases not matched to a gene. Per the germline V gene, CDR1 is SGHNT and CDR2 is YYREEE (reference sequence). The CDR3 nucleotides are TGTGCCAGCAGCCTCGGAACCCGGACAGGCAAAGAGACCCAGTACTTC. Its protein is CASSLGTRTGKETQYF.

This clone was seen a few times. The rearrangement joins TRBV29-1 to TRBJ2-7; possibly TRBD1 or TRBD2 for D (5 bases each). V shed 4 bases and J shed 6 bases, with 7 bases lying between them. CDR1 is SQVTM, CDR2 ANQGSEA, per germline. The CDR3 totals 10 residues. The CDR3 loop reads CSVGGREQYF. The CDR3 coding sequence is TGCAGCGTTGGGGGACGCGAGCAGTACTTC.

This clone was counted only a few times. CDR3 in amino acids: CASSTWGEPQHF. DNA for the CDR3: TGTGCCAGCAGCACCTGGGGGGAGCCCCAGCATTTT. The gene calls are TRBV7-9 and TRBJ1-5; maybe TRBD1 (5 bases). Germline assignment: CDR1 SEHNR and CDR2 FQNEAQ (reference sequence). The V end lost 5 bases, the J end lost 8 bases, and 10 bases lay between the germline ends. The CDR3 is 12 amino acids.

This clone was counted only a few times. This rearrangement joins TRBV29-1 to TRBJ2-5, with D possibly matching TRBD1 (6 bases). The CDR3 has 16 residues. Germline V gene lookup returns CDR1 SQVTM and CDR2 ANQGSEA. V lost 0 bases and J 9 bases, leaving 23 bases between the germline ends. This CDR3 is CSVEDERTGYYGAQYF. The CDR3 bases are TGCAGCGTTGAAGATGAGAGAACAGGGTACTATGGAGCCCAGTACTTC.

This chain uses TRBV29-1 with TRBJ1-5; the D gene is possibly TRBD1 (5 bases). The CDR3 has 14 amino acids. Germline values: CDR1 SQVTM, CDR2 ANQGSEA. Trimming shortened V by 2 bases and J by 6 bases, and 14 bases separated the two germline ends. The CDR3 protein is CSVESPGGGQPQHF. The CDR3 DNA sequence: TGCAGCGTTGAATCGCCTGGGGGGGGTCAGCCCCAGCATTTT.

The rearrangement uses TRBV4-3 and TRBJ2-7; D unresolved. Looked up from germline, CDR1 is LGHNA and CDR2 is YSLEER. The CDR3 has 15 residues. V was shortened by 0 bases and J by 2 bases, with 11 bases between the two germline ends. The CDR3 sequence: CASSQDPGSPYEQYF. As DNA, the CDR3 is TGCGCCAGCAGCCAAGATCCAGGCTCCCCCTACGAGCAGTACTTC.